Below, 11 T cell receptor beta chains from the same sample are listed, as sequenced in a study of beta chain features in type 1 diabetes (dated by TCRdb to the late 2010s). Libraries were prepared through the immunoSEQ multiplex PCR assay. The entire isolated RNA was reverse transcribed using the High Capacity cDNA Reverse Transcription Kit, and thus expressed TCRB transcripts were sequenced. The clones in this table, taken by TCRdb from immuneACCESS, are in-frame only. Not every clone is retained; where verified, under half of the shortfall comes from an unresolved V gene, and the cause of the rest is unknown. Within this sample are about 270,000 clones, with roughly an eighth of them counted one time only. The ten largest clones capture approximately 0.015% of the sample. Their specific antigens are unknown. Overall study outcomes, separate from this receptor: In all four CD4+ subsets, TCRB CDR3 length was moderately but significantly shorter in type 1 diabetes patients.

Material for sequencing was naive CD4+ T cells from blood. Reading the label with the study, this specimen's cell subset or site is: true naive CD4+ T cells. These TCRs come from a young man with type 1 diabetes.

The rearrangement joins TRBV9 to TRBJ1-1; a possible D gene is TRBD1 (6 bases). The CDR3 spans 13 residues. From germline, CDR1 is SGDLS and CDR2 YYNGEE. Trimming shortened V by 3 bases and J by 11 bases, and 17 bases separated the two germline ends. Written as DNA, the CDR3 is TGTGCCAGCAGCGCGTATGGCAGGGGTGCGGCTTTCTTT. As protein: CASSAYGRGAAFF.

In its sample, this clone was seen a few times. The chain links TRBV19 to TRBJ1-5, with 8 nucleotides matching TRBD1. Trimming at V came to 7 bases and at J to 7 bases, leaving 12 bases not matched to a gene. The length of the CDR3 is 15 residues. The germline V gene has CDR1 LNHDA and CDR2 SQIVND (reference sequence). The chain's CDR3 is CASNFFQGAGQPQHF. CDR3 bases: TGTGCCAGTAACTTCTTTCAGGGGGCAGGGCAGCCCCAGCATTTT.

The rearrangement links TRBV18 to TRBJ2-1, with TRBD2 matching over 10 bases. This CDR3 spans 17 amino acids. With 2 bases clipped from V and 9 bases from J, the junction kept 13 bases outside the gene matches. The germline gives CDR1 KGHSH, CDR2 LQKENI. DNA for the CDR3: TGTGCCAGCTCACCATCACTAGCGGGATTCGGGTCGGTTGAGCAGTTCTTC. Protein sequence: CASSPSLAGFGSVEQFF. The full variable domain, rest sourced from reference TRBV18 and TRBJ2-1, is NAGVMQNPRHLVRRRGQEARLRCSPMKGHSHVYWYRQLPEEGLKFMVYLQKENIIDESGMPKERFSAEFPKEGPSILRIQQVVRGDSAAYFCASSPSLAGFGSVEQFFGPGTRLTVL.

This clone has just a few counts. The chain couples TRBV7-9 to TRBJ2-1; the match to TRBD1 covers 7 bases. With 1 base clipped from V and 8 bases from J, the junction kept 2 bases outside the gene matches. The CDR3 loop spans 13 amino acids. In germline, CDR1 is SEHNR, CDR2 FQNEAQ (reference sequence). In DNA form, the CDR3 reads TGTGCCAGCAGCTTAGGACAGGGTCATGAGCAGTTCTTC. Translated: CASSLGQGHEQFF.

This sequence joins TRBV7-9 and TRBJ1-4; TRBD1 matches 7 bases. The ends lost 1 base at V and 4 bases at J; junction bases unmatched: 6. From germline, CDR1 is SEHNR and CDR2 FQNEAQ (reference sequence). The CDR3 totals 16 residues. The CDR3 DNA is TGTGCCAGCAGCTTAGACAGAGGGGGCGTTAATGAAAAACTGTTTTTT. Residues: CASSLDRGGVNEKLFF. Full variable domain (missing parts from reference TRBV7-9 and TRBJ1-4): DTGVSQNPRHKITKRGQNVTFRCDPISEHNRLYWYRQTLGQGPEFLTYFQNEAQLEKSRLLSDRFSAERPKGSFSTLEIQRTEQGDSAMYLCASSLDRGGVNEKLFFGSGTQLSVL.

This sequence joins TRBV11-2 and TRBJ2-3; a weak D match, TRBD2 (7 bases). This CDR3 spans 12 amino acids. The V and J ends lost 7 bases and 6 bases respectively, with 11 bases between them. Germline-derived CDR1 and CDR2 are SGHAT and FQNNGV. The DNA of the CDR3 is TGTGCCAGCACGGGGGGCGGGGATACGCAGTATTTT. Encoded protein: CASTGGGDTQYF.

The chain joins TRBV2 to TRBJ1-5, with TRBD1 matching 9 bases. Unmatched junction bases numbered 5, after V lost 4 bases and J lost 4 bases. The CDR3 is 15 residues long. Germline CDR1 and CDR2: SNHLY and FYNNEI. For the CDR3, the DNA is TGTGCCAGCAGTGCGGACAGGGGATTAAATCAGCCCCAGCATTTT. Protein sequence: CASSADRGLNQPQHF.

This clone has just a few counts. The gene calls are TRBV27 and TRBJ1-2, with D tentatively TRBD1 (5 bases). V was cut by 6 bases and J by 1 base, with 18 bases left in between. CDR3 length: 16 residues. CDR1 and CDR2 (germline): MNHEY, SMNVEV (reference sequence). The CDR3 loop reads CASRPLGGSLNYGYTF. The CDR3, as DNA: TGTGCCAGCAGGCCGTTGGGGGGGTCCCTTAACTATGGCTACACCTTC.

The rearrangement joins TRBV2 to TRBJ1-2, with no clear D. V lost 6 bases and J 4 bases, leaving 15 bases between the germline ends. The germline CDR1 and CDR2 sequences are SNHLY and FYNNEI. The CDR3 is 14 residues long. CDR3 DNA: TGTGCCAGCAGGCCCGAGCTAGGTTTCTATGGCTACACCTTC. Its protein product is CASRPELGFYGYTF. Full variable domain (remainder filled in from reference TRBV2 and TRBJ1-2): EPEVTQTPSHQVTQMGQEVILRCVPISNHLYFYWYRQILGQKVEFLVSFYNNEISEKSEIFDDQFSVERPDGSNFTLKIRSTKLEDSAMYFCASRPELGFYGYTFGSGTRLTVV.

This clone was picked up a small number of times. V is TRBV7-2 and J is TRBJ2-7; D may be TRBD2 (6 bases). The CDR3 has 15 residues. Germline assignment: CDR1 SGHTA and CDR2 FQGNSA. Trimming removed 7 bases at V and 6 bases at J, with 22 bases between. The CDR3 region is CASNRYGLLPSEQYF. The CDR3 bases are TGTGCCAGCAACAGATATGGACTACTACCTTCCGAGCAGTACTTC.

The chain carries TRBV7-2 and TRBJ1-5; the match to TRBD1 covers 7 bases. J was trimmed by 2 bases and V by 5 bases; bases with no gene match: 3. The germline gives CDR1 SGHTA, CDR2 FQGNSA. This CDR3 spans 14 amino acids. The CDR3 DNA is TGTGCCAGCAGCGTAACAGGGGGCAATCAGCCCCAGCATTTT. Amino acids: CASSVTGGNQPQHF.